This T cell receptor (beta chain) appears in the sequencing data of a study of blood T cells in healthy people across ages. Whole-study findings and limits: Relative to aged donors, long-lived donors carried more naive CD4+ cells and displayed higher diversity.

The germline V gene encodes CDR1 LNHNV and CDR2 YYDKDF (reference sequence). After removal of 3 bases from V and 3 bases from J, the junction contained 2 bases not matched to a gene. This CDR3 comprises 15 residues. The authors ran a second PCR of about 7 to 11 cycles using a sample-barcoded 5' primer and a J-beta primer mix. Each of the cDNA molecules was tagged by a template-switch adaptor with 12 random nucleotides. TCRdb used MiXCR to reprocess the 5' RACE reads, holding one entry per CDR3 protein. The data hold over 950,000 distinct CDR3 sequences, with roughly half observed a single time. This clonotype has a handful of counts. Its antigen is undetermined.

V gene TRBV15 combines with J gene TRBJ2-3; 11 nucleotides match TRBD2. The origin of this receptor is a woman aged 55-70 years in good health. The sample consisted of blood. CDR3 DNA sequence: TGTGCCACCAGCAGTCGACTAGCGGGGACAGATACGCAGTATTTT. Protein product: CATSSRLAGTDTQYF.